Below are 15 T cell receptor beta chains sequenced from a single sample in a study of OX40 agonist ivuxolimab in advanced cancers. The assay was immunoSEQ multiplex PCR, and TCRdb's table has in-frame clones only and misses some. The data hold some 66,000 clones, with roughly 81% observed a single time. The sample here was CD4+ or CD8+ T cells sorted from blood, taken in a trial of the OX40 agonist ivuxolimab. These receptors originate from an adult with an advanced solid tumor such as melanoma, head and neck, liver or kidney cancer.

The J gene is TRBJ2-1, the V gene TRBV10-3; D is unresolved. V was pared by 10 bases and J by 8 bases, with 18 bases between. Germline-derived CDR1 and CDR2 are ENHRY and SYGVKD. CDR3 length equals 13 residues. CDR3 region: CASYTPLSDEQFF. Here the CDR3 DNA reads TGTGCCAGCTACACTCCCCTCTCAGATGAGCAGTTCTTC.

The chain employs TRBV7-3 and TRBJ1-1; D gene unclear. CDR1 and CDR2 from the germline V gene are SGHTA and FQGTGA. The V end was cut by 3 bases, the J end by 1 base, with 6 bases between. This CDR3 has 13 amino acids. CDR3 sequence (DNA): TGTGCCAGCAGCTTCGCCGAGAACACTGAAGCTTTCTTT. This sequence encodes CASSFAENTEAFF.

The rearrangement uses TRBV19 and TRBJ1-2; 7 nucleotides align to TRBD1. CDR1 LNHDA and CDR2 SQIVND come from the germline V gene (reference sequence). CDR3 length: 15 residues. Trimming removed 3 bases from V and 4 bases from J; junction bases left unmatched: 8. The CDR3 reads CASSIGQGERYGYTF. The CDR3 DNA is TGTGCCAGTAGTATTGGGCAGGGGGAACGCTATGGCTACACCTTC.

The genes are TRBV6-1 and TRBJ2-3; a weak D match, TRBD2 (7 bases). In germline, CDR1 is MNHNS, CDR2 SASEGT. V shed 4 bases and J shed 4 bases, with 15 bases lying between them. The CDR3 runs to 15 residues. The CDR3 reads CASSAQSGTSDTQYF. DNA for the CDR3: TGTGCCAGCAGTGCCCAAAGCGGGACATCAGATACGCAGTATTTT.

The V gene is TRBV19, the J gene TRBJ1-5; 9 bases match TRBD1. The CDR3 is made up of 17 amino acids. V lost 3 bases and J lost 0; bases outside the gene matches: 6. The V gene's germline CDR1 is LNHDA and CDR2 SQIVND (reference sequence). The CDR3 nucleotides read TGTGCCAGTAGTATCCCGGGACAGGGAATTAGCAATCAGCCCCAGCATTTT. Its protein is CASSIPGQGISNQPQHF.

This chain links TRBV6-6 with TRBJ2-1; possibly TRBD1 for D (6 bases). With 6 bases removed from V and 5 bases from J, the gap between germline ends came to 11 bases. Germline CDR1 and CDR2: MNHNY and SVGAGI (reference sequence). The CDR3 is made up of 13 amino acids. CDR3 sequence (DNA): TGTGCCAGCAGCCCGGACAGAGACAATGAGCAGTTCTTC. It yields the protein CASSPDRDNEQFF.

CDR3 coding DNA: TGCGCCAGCAGCCAAGATCAGTGGGGAGGACGCGATACGCAGTATTTT. It yields the protein CASSQDQWGGRDTQYF. The chain links TRBV4-1 to TRBJ2-3; possibly TRBD2 for D (6 bases). Trimming pared 0 bases from V and 6 bases from J, leaving 16 bases between. The CDR3 has 16 amino acids. The germline V gene encodes CDR1 MGHRA and CDR2 YSYEKL.

The chain couples TRBV21-1 to TRBJ1-6; the D call in the table, TRBD1, was not verified against the DNA. TRBV21-1 is marked as a pseudogene. The CDR3 contains 15 residues. Here the CDR3 reads CASNPRGPYPPPLHF. CDR3 bases: TGTGCCAGCAACCCCAGGGGGCCCTATCCACCACCCCTCCACTTT.

This chain joins TRBV4-1 and TRBJ2-2; TRBD2 matches 13 bases. The germline gives CDR1 MGHRA, CDR2 YSYEKL. Trimming removed 4 bases from V and 4 bases from J; junction bases left unmatched: 0. The CDR3 consists of 15 residues. For the CDR3, the DNA is TGCGCCAGCAGCCGGACTAGCGGGAGCACCGGGGAGCTGTTTTTT. This encodes CASSRTSGSTGELFF.

V usage is TRBV19 and J usage is TRBJ1-2; 7 nucleotides align to TRBD1. The CDR3 runs 14 residues. Unmatched junction bases numbered 5, after V lost 3 bases and J lost 4 bases. In germline, CDR1 is LNHDA, CDR2 SQIVND (reference sequence). CDR3 nucleotide sequence: TGTGCCAGTAGTATGCAGCCAGGGGGCTATGGCTACACCTTC. Encoded protein: CASSMQPGGYGYTF.

V usage is TRBV2 and J usage is TRBJ1-2; TRBD1 matches 8 bases. CDR3 size: 13 residues. CDR1 is SNHLY and CDR2 is FYNNEI in the germline V gene. V trimming: 5 bases; J trimming: 8 bases; junction bases outside the gene matches: 7. The CDR3 here is CASSRTGSGGYTF. For the CDR3, the DNA is TGTGCCAGCAGTAGGACAGGGTCGGGAGGCTACACCTTC. The full variable domain, rest sourced from reference TRBV2 and TRBJ1-2, is EPEVTQTPSHQVTQMGQEVILRCVPISNHLYFYWYRQILGQKVEFLVSFYNNEISEKSEIFDDQFSVERPDGSNFTLKIRSTKLEDSAMYFCASSRTGSGGYTFGSGTRLTVV.

The chain combines TRBV2 with TRBJ2-7; TRBD1 matches 8 bases. The CDR3 sequence is 13 residues long. Germline V gene data show CDR1 as SNHLY and CDR2 as FYNNEI. The ends lost 6 bases at V and 4 bases at J; junction bases unmatched: 5. CDR3 region: CASSRTGIYEQYF. In DNA form, the CDR3 reads TGTGCCAGCAGCAGGACAGGGATTTACGAGCAGTACTTC. Using reference TRBV2 and TRBJ2-7 for the parts outside the CDR3, the full variable domain is EPEVTQTPSHQVTQMGQEVILRCVPISNHLYFYWYRQILGQKVEFLVSFYNNEISEKSEIFDDQFSVERPDGSNFTLKIRSTKLEDSAMYFCASSRTGIYEQYFGPGTRLTVT.

The chain combines TRBV9 with TRBJ2-1; tentatively, D is TRBD1 (6 bases). The germline gives CDR1 SGDLS, CDR2 YYNGEE. The CDR3 has 15 residues. Trimming removed 4 bases from V and 6 bases from J, with 17 bases in between. The CDR3 spells CASSSYRALLNEQFF. CDR3 nucleotides: TGTGCCAGCAGCTCCTACAGGGCCCTCCTCAATGAGCAGTTCTTC.

The chain employs TRBV28 and TRBJ2-3; D ambiguous. Germline V CDR1 and CDR2: MDHEN, SYDVKM. V dropped 6 bases and J dropped 2 bases, with 15 bases sitting between them. There are 15 residues in the CDR3. The CDR3 sequence is CASSLLVEFTDTQYF. The CDR3 DNA is TGTGCCAGCAGCCTTTTAGTAGAGTTCACAGATACGCAGTATTTT.

V is TRBV4-2 and J is TRBJ1-2, with D maybe TRBD1 (6 bases). Between the trimmed V and J ends, which lost 4 bases and 1 base, there was a span of 10 bases. Germline CDR1 and CDR2: LGHNA and YNFKEQ. This CDR3 spans 14 amino acids. CDR3 nucleotide sequence: TGTGCCAGCAGCCGGACAGACCTTAACTATGGCTACACCTTC. This translates into CASSRTDLNYGYTF.